The 26 T cell receptor beta chains listed next were all sequenced from one sample in a study of graft-versus-host responses after intestinal transplantation. The method was immunoSEQ multiplex PCR; TCRdb's version includes in-frame clones alone and lacks a portion of them. The data show under 25,000 clones, with under 40% seen just once and 1.5% to 2.5% held by the top ten. This specimen was alloreactive CD4+ T cells from a mixed lymphocyte reaction culture, taken before transplantation. Subset given: CFSE-low proliferating T cells sorted from roughly 6-day pre-transplant mixed lymphocyte reaction (GvH or HvG direction). These receptors all stem from a human patient who was an organ donor for intestinal transplantation.

V gene TRBV18 combines with J gene TRBJ2-1; D perhaps matches TRBD2 (5 bases). Germline assignment: CDR1 KGHSH and CDR2 LQKENI. V was shortened by 5 bases and J by 6 bases, with 17 bases between the two germline ends. The CDR3 length is 15 residues. The CDR3 nucleotides read TGTGCCAGCTCAACTAGAGCGGAGCAATTCAATGAGCAGTTCTTC. Its translation: CASSTRAEQFNEQFF.

This clone was recorded a few times. The chain employs TRBV5-1 and TRBJ2-3; tentative D call: TRBD1 (6 bases). V was pared by 3 bases and J by 2 bases, with 13 bases between. The CDR3 sequence is 15 residues long. Germline V lookup: CDR1 SGHRS, CDR2 YFSETQ. The CDR3: CASSWQGQSTDTQYF. CDR3 bases: TGCGCCAGCAGCTGGCAGGGACAATCCACAGATACGCAGTATTTT.

The chain couples TRBV6-1 to TRBJ1-2, with no clear D. CDR1 is MNHNS, CDR2 SASEGT, per germline. The CDR3 spans 14 residues. Trimming stripped 2 bases from V and 4 bases from J, with 11 bases between. CDR3 bases: TGTGCCAGCAGTGAATTCGGCTCCTTCTATGGCTACACCTTC. It codes for CASSEFGSFYGYTF.

This clone was recorded a few times. CDR3 nucleotide sequence: TGTGCCAGCAGTGAGGGTTTCCAAGAGACCCAGTACTTC. This gives the protein CASSEGFQETQYF. The chain recombines TRBV6-5 with TRBJ2-5; TRBD2 might be the D (5 bases). V lost 5 bases, J lost 1 base, and 8 bases lay in between. Germline V gene data show CDR1 as MNHEY and CDR2 as SVGAGI. This CDR3 is built from 13 residues.

CDR3 DNA sequence: TGTGCCAGCAGCTTGGGGGGGACTAGCACCCACAATGAGCAGTTCTTC. It is translated as CASSLGGTSTHNEQFF. The rearrangement joins TRBV5-4 to TRBJ2-1, with 9 bases fitting TRBD2. With V trimmed by 0 bases and J by 5 bases, 6 bases remained unmatched. Germline CDR1 reads SGHNT; CDR2 reads YYREEE (reference sequence). The CDR3 loop spans 16 amino acids.

This clone is labeled as medium-sized (0.01 to 0.1%). This chain links TRBV10-1 with TRBJ2-7; D is undetermined. CDR3 length: 13 residues. The V gene's germline CDR1 is WNHNN and CDR2 SYGVQD (reference sequence). Trimming cost V 3 bases and J 0 bases, with 6 bases left between them. CDR3 protein: CASSDGPSYEQYF. The CDR3 DNA reads TGCGCCAGCAGTGACGGACCCTCCTACGAGCAGTACTTC.

The table lists this clone with a few counts. The chain recombines TRBV6-5 with TRBJ1-2; the D is unclear. The CDR3 is 12 amino acids. V was pared by 8 bases and J by 7 bases, with 14 bases between. CDR1 is MNHEY, CDR2 SVGAGI, per germline. The CDR3, as DNA: TGTGCCAGCGGGGAACGGCGAGTTGGCTACACCTTC. Translating it yields CASGERRVGYTF.

This clone appeared a few times. The gene calls are TRBV10-3 and TRBJ2-7, with TRBD1 identical over 10 bases. CDR1 ENHRY and CDR2 SYGVKD come from the germline V gene. The CDR3 has 14 amino acids. V dropped 4 bases and J dropped 2; count of bases not matched to a gene: 2. The CDR3 nucleotides are TGTGCCATCAGTGCCGGGACAGGGGCCTACGAGCAGTACTTC. This sequence encodes CAISAGTGAYEQYF.

The rearrangement links TRBV6-5 to TRBJ2-3; 7 bases fit TRBD2. The germline V gene has CDR1 MNHEY and CDR2 SVGAGI. The junction had 4 bases not matched to a gene; V was cut back by 10 bases and J by 0 bases. The CDR3 runs to 13 residues. CDR3 loop: CATGSGSTDTQYF. CDR3 DNA sequence: TGTGCCACCGGTAGCGGGAGCACAGATACGCAGTATTTT.

This clone was detected a few times. The chain employs TRBV5-1 and TRBJ1-3; D ambiguous. This CDR3 comprises 17 residues. The germline V and J ends were trimmed by 3 bases and 0 bases, with 16 bases remaining between them. Germline CDR1 SGHRS, CDR2 YFSETQ. CDR3: CASSWGLEGTSGNTIYF. CDR3 bases: TGCGCCAGCAGCTGGGGTTTGGAGGGTACCTCTGGAAACACCATATATTTT.

The chain joins TRBV9 to TRBJ2-3; D call uncertain. Trimming took off 0 bases at V and 6 bases at J, with 2 bases between the two ends. The V gene's germline CDR1 is SGDLS and CDR2 YYNGEE. This CDR3 comprises 11 residues. The CDR3 sequence is CASSVGDTQYF. The CDR3 DNA sequence: TGTGCCAGCAGCGTAGGTGATACGCAGTATTTT.

This chain connects TRBV16 to TRBJ2-7, with D tentatively TRBD2 (6 bases). The CDR3 loop spans 14 amino acids. The germline V gene encodes CDR1 KGHSY and CDR2 FQNENV. V dropped 4 bases and J dropped 1 base, with 11 bases sitting between them. The CDR3 DNA follows: TGTGCCAGCAGCCGGGACTCACTTTCCTACGAGCAGTACTTC. This encodes CASSRDSLSYEQYF.

By proportion, this clone is medium-sized. J is TRBJ1-2 and V is TRBV28; a weak D match, TRBD1 (5 bases). Trimming removed 6 bases at V and 8 bases at J, with 13 bases between. This CDR3 region has 12 residues. Germline loops: CDR1 MDHEN, CDR2 SYDVKM. The CDR3 DNA is TGTGCCAGCAGCCCGGGACCCTACGGCTACACCTTC. Encoded protein: CASSPGPYGYTF.

The V and J genes are TRBV6-5 and TRBJ1-2, with 8 bases matching TRBD1. V lost 4 bases and J lost 4; bases outside the gene matches: 2. The CDR3 spans 13 residues. Germline CDR1 and CDR2: MNHEY and SVGAGI. CDR3 sequence (DNA): TGTGCCAGCAGTTGGGACAGGCTCTATGGCTACACCTTC. Translation: CASSWDRLYGYTF.

Only a few counts were recorded for this clone. J is TRBJ2-3 and V is TRBV27; 8 positions match TRBD1. V was clipped by 8 bases and J by 5 bases; unmatched bases: 12. The CDR3 consists of 15 residues. Germline lookup yields CDR1 MNHEY and CDR2 SMNVEV (reference sequence). CDR3 protein: CASRNVRQGLDTQYF. The CDR3 DNA reads TGTGCCAGCCGTAATGTGAGACAGGGGTTAGATACGCAGTATTTT.

The V gene is TRBV19, the J gene TRBJ1-2; D remains unclear. Germline lookup yields CDR1 LNHDA and CDR2 SQIVND (reference sequence). CDR3 size: 14 residues. V dropped 4 bases and J dropped 4 bases, with 13 bases sitting between them. The CDR3 sequence is CASSRRTRTYGYTF. The CDR3 DNA sequence: TGTGCCAGTAGTAGACGGACTAGAACCTATGGCTACACCTTC.

By frequency in the sample, this clone is medium-sized. For the CDR3, the DNA is TGTGCCATCGAGGGGGCGTCGGGGGAGCTGTTTTTT. This sequence encodes CAIEGASGELFF. J is TRBJ2-2 and V is TRBV6-1, with 7 bases identical to TRBD1. The germline V gene has CDR1 MNHNS and CDR2 SASEGT. The CDR3 totals 12 residues. V was pared by 10 bases and J by 8 bases, with 7 bases of the junction left unmatched.

There are a few counts of this clone. This chain uses TRBV11-2 with TRBJ2-5; no reliable D call. V was cut by 3 bases and J by 5 bases, with 7 bases left in between. The length of the CDR3 is 12 residues. Looked up from germline, CDR1 is SGHAT and CDR2 is FQNNGV. CDR3 loop: CASSFHRETQYF. CDR3 nucleotide sequence: TGTGCCAGCAGCTTCCATCGGGAGACCCAGTACTTC.

This clone is medium-sized (0.01 to 0.1%). This chain joins TRBV5-1 and TRBJ2-3, with D possibly being TRBD2 (7 bases). Trimming took 4 bases from V and 6 from J, leaving 18 bases between them. CDR1 is SGHRS, CDR2 YFSETQ, per germline. The CDR3 sequence is 15 residues long. CDR3 region: CASSPLAEGGDTQYF. The CDR3 DNA is TGCGCCAGCAGCCCCCTAGCGGAAGGGGGGGATACGCAGTATTTT.

By share, this clone ranks as medium-sized. The V and J genes are TRBV2 and TRBJ2-7; D unresolved. V was clipped by 2 bases and J by 9 bases, with 14 bases between them. Germline lookup yields CDR1 SNHLY and CDR2 FYNNEI. The CDR3 has 13 amino acids. CDR3 sequence: CASSEWGSQGQYF. In nucleotides, the CDR3 is TGTGCCAGCAGTGAATGGGGATCCCAAGGGCAGTACTTC. The entire variable domain, with the rest obtained from reference TRBV2 and TRBJ2-7, is as follows: EPEVTQTPSHQVTQMGQEVILRCVPISNHLYFYWYRQILGQKVEFLVSFYNNEISEKSEIFDDQFSVERPDGSNFTLKIRSTKLEDSAMYFCASSEWGSQGQYFGPGTRLTVT.

This clone was counted only a few times. The rearrangement uses TRBV27 and TRBJ2-3; D not certain. The CDR3 is 13 amino acids. Germline-derived CDR1 and CDR2 are MNHEY and SMNVEV (reference sequence). The V end lost 6 bases, the J end lost 2 bases, and 9 bases lay between the germline ends. As DNA, the CDR3 is TGTGCCAGCAGCCCTTGGGCCACAGATACGCAGTATTTT. Protein sequence: CASSPWATDTQYF.

V is TRBV6-5 and J is TRBJ2-5, with D unresolved. Trimming left V 5 bases short and J 5 bases short, with 3 bases between. Looked up from germline, CDR1 is MNHEY and CDR2 is SVGAGI. The CDR3 totals 10 residues. The CDR3 sequence is CASSAETQYF. The DNA for the CDR3 is TGTGCCAGCAGTGCGGAGACCCAGTACTTC.

The CDR3 sequence: CASGGMPKNIQYF. DNA for the CDR3: TGTGCCAGCGGGGGAATGCCCAAAAACATTCAGTACTTC. This chain joins TRBV27 and TRBJ2-4; D is tentatively TRBD1 or TRBD2 (5 bases each). Germline CDR1 and CDR2: MNHEY and SMNVEV (reference sequence). The germline V and J ends were trimmed by 8 bases and 2 bases, with 10 bases remaining between them. The CDR3 runs 13 residues.

This clone was counted between two and nine times. This chain connects TRBV6-8 to TRBJ2-7; D gene ambiguous. Germline loops: CDR1 MNHGY, CDR2 SAAAGT. This CDR3 has 11 residues. V lost 4 bases and J 2 bases, leaving 3 bases between the germline ends. The chain's CDR3 is CASSSAYEQYF. Here the CDR3 DNA reads TGTGCCAGCAGTTCGGCCTACGAGCAGTACTTC.

V gene TRBV4-3 combines with J gene TRBJ2-3; 11 bases match TRBD2. This CDR3 has 15 residues. Germline-derived CDR1 and CDR2 are LGHNA and YSLEER. V was pared by 0 bases and J by 7 bases, with 3 bases of the junction left unmatched. The CDR3 is CASSQDTSGSYTQYF. As DNA, the CDR3 is TGCGCCAGCAGCCAAGACACTAGCGGGAGTTATACGCAGTATTTT.

V usage is TRBV2 and J usage is TRBJ1-2, with D unclear. The CDR3 runs 13 residues. The V and J ends lost 6 bases and 7 bases respectively, with 15 bases between them. CDR1 is SNHLY and CDR2 is FYNNEI in the germline V gene. The CDR3 region has the DNA TGTGCCAGCAGAGAGACTAGGGTAATTGGCTACACCTTC. Its protein product is CASRETRVIGYTF.